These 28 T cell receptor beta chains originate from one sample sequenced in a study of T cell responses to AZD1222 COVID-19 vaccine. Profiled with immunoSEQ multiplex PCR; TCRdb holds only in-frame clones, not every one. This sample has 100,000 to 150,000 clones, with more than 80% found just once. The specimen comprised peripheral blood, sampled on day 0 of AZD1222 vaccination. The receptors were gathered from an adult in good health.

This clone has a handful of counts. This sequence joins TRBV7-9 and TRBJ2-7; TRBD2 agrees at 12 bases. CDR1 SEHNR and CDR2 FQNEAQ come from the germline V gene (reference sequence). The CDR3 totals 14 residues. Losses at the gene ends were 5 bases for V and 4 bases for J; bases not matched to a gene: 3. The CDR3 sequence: CASSQTSGRYEQYF. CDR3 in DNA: TGTGCCAGCAGCCAGACTAGCGGGAGATACGAGCAGTACTTC.

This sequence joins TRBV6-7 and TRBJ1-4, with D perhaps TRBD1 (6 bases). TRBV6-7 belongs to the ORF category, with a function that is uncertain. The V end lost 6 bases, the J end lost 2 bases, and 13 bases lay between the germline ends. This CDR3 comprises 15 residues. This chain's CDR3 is CASSLPDRTNEKLFF. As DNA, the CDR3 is TGTGCCAGCAGCCTTCCCGACAGGACTAATGAAAAACTGTTTTTT.

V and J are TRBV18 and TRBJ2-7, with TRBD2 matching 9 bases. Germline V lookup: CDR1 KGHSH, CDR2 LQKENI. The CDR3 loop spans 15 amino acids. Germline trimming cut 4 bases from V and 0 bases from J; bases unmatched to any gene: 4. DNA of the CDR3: TGTGCCAGCTCACTGAGCGGGAGGAACTCCTACGAGCAGTACTTC. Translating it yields CASSLSGRNSYEQYF.

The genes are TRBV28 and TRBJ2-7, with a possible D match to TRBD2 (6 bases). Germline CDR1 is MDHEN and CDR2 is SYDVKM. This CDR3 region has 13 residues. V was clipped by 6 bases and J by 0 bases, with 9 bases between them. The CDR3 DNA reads TGTGCCAGCAGGGAGGGCGGCTCCTACGAGCAGTACTTC. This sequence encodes CASREGGSYEQYF.

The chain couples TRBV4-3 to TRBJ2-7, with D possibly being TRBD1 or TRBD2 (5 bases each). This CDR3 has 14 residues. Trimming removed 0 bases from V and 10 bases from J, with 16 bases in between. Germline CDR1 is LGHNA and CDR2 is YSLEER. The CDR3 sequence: CASSQDSARDPQYF. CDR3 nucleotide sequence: TGCGCCAGCAGCCAAGATTCCGCCCGGGACCCACAGTACTTC.

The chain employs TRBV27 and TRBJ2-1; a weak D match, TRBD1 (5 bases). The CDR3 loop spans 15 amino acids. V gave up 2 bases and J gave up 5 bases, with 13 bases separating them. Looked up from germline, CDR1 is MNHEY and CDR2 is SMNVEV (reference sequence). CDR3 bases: TGTGCCAGCAGTTTACGTTCACAGGTTAACAATGAGCAGTTCTTC. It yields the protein CASSLRSQVNNEQFF.

The CDR3 region is CASSPGTGPGGYTF. In nucleotides, the CDR3 is TGTGCCAGCAGCCCCGGGACAGGACCGGGTGGCTACACCTTC. The chain employs TRBV6-5 and TRBJ1-2; TRBD1 matches at 8 bases. V gave up 6 bases and J gave up 7 bases; unmatched junction bases: 10. CDR1 is MNHEY, CDR2 SVGAGI, per germline. The CDR3 loop spans 14 amino acids.

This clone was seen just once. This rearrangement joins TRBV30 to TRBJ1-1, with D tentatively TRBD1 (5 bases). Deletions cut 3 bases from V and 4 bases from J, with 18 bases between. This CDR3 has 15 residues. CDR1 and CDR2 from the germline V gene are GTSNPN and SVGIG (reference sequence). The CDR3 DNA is TGTGCCTGGAGGGCCGGGACGTCGGTAGGCACTGAAGCTTTCTTT. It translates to CAWRAGTSVGTEAFF.

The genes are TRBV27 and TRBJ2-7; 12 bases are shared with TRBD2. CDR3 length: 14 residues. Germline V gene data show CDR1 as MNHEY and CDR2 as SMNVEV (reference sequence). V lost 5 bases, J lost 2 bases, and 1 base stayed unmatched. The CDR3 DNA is TGTGCCAGCAGTGGACTAGCGGGACCCTACGAGCAGTACTTC. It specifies CASSGLAGPYEQYF.

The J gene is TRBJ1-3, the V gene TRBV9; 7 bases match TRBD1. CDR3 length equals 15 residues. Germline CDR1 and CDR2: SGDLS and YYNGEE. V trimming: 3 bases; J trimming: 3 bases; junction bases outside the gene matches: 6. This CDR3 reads CASSAGQLNGNTIYF. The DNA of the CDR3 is TGTGCCAGCAGCGCGGGACAGCTAAATGGAAACACCATATATTTT.

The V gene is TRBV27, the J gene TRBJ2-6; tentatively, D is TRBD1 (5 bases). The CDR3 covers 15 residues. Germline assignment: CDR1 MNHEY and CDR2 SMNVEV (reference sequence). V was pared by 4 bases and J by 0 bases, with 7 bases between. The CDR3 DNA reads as TGTGCCAGCAGTTATACAGGCTCTGGGGCCAACGTCCTGACTTTC. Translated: CASSYTGSGANVLTF.

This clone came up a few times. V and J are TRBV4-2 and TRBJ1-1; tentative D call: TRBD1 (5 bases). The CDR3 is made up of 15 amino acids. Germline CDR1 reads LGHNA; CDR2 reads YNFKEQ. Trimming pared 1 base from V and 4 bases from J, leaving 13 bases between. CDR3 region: CASSQGLDSFTEAFF. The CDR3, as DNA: TGTGCCAGCAGCCAAGGGTTAGACAGTTTCACTGAAGCTTTCTTT.

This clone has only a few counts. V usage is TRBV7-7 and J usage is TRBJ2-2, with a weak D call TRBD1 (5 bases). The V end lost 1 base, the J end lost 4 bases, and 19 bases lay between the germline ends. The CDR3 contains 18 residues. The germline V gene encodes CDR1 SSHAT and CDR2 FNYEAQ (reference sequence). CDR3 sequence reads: CASSLGGTRFRVTGELFF. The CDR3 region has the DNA TGTGCCAGCAGCTTAGGAGGTACCAGGTTCAGGGTCACCGGGGAGCTGTTTTTT.

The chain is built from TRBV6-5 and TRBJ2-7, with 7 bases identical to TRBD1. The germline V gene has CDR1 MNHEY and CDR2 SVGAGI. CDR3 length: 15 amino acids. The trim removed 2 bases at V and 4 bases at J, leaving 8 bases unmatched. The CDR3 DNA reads TGTGCCAGCAGTTACGGGCAGGGGGATGGATACGAGCAGTACTTC. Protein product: CASSYGQGDGYEQYF.

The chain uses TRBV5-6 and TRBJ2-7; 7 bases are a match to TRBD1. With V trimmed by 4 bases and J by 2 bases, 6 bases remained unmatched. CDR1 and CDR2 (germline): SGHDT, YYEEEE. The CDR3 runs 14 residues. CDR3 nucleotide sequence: TGTGCCAGCAGCCTGGGACAGCTTGCCTACGAGCAGTACTTC. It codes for CASSLGQLAYEQYF. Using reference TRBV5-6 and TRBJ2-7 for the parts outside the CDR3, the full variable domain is DAGVTQSPTHLIKTRGQQVTLRCSPKSGHDTVSWYQQALGQGPQFIFQYYEEEERQRGNFPDRFSGHQFPNYSSELNVNALLLGDSALYLCASSLGQLAYEQYFGPGTRLTVT.

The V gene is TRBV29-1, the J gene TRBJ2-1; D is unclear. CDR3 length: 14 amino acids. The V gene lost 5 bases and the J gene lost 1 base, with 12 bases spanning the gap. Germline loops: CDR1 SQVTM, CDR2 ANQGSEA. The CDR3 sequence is CSVRVGGSYNEQFF. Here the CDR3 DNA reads TGCAGCGTTCGGGTGGGCGGTTCCTACAATGAGCAGTTCTTC.

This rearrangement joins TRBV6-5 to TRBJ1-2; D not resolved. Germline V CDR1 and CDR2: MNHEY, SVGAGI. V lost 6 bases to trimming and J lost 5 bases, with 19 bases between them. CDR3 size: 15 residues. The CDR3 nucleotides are TGTGCCAGCAGAGAGAGCAGTTTGTCGATATATGGCTACACCTTC. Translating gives CASRESSLSIYGYTF.

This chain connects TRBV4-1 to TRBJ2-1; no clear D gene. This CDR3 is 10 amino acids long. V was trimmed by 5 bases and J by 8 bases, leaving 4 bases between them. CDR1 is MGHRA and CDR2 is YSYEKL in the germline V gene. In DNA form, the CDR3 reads TGCGCCAGCAGCTCCCATGAGCAGTTCTTC. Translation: CASSSHEQFF.

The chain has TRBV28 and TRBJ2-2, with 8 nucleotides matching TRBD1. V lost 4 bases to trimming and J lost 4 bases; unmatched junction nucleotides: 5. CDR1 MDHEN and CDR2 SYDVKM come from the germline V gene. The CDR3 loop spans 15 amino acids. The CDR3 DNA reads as TGTGCCAGCAGTTCCGACAGGGGAGGCACCGGGGAGCTGTTTTTT. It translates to CASSSDRGGTGELFF.

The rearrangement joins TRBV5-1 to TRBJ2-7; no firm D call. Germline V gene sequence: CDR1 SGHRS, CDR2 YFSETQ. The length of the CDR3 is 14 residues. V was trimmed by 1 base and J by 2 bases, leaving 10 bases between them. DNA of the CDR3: TGCGCCAGCAGCTTGTATTCAGAGACCTACGAGCAGTACTTC. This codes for CASSLYSETYEQYF.

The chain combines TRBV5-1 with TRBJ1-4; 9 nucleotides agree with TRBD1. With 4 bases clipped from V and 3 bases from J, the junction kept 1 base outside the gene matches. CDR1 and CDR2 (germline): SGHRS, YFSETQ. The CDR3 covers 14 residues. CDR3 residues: CASSRDRANEKLFF. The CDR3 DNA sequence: TGCGCCAGCAGCAGGGACAGGGCTAATGAAAAACTGTTTTTT.

The CDR3 region is CASSPQVRADSGYTF. The CDR3, as DNA: TGTGCCAGCAGCCCTCAAGTAAGAGCGGATTCTGGCTACACCTTC. J is TRBJ1-2 and V is TRBV14; D remains unclear. The CDR3 contains 15 residues. V lost 4 bases and J 7 bases, leaving 19 bases between the germline ends. The germline V gene encodes CDR1 SGHDN and CDR2 FVKESK.

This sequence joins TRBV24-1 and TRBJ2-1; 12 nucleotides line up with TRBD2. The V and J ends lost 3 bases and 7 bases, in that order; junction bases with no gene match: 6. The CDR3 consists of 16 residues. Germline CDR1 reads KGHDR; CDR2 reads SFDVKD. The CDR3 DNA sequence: TGTGCCACCAGTGATCTAGCGGGAGGGCCGGGGAATGAGCAGTTCTTC. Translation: CATSDLAGGPGNEQFF.

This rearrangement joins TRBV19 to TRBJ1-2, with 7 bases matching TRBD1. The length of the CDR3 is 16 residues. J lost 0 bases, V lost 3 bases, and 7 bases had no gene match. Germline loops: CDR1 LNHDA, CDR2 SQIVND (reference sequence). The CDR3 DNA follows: TGTGCCAGTAGTATTCAGGGACAGTCGTCTAACTATGGCTACACCTTC. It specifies CASSIQGQSSNYGYTF.

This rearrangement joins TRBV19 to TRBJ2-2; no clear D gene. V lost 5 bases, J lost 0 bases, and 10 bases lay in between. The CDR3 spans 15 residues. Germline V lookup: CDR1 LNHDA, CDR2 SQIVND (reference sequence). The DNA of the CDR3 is TGTGCCAGTAGTGCCGGTAACGCGAACACCGGGGAGCTGTTTTTT. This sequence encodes CASSAGNANTGELFF. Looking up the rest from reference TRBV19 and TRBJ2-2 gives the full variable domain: DGGITQSPKYLFRKEGQNVTLSCEQNLNHDAMYWYRQDPGQGLRLIYYSQIVNDFQKGDIAEGYSVSREKKESFPLTVTSAQKNPTAFYLCASSAGNANTGELFFGEGSRLTVL.

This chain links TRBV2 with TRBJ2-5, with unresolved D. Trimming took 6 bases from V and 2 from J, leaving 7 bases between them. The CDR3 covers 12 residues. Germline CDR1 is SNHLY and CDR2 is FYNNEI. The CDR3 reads CASRPLQETQYF. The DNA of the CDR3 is TGTGCCAGCAGGCCTCTTCAAGAGACCCAGTACTTC. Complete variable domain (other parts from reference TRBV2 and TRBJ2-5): EPEVTQTPSHQVTQMGQEVILRCVPISNHLYFYWYRQILGQKVEFLVSFYNNEISEKSEIFDDQFSVERPDGSNFTLKIRSTKLEDSAMYFCASRPLQETQYFGPGTRLLVL.

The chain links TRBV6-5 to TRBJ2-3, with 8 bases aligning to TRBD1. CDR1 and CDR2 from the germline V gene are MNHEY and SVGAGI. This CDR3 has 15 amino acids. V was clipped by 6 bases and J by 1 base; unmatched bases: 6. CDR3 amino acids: CASSWTGSGTDTQYF. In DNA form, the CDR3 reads TGTGCCAGCAGCTGGACAGGGTCAGGCACAGATACGCAGTATTTT.

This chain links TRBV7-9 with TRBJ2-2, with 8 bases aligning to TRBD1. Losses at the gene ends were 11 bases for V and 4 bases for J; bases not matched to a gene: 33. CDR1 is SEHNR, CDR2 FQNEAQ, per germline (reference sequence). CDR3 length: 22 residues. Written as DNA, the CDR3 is TGTGCCCTCACGTCCTGGCCCCCGCACCCAGGGGGCGCGAGTTGGGGCACCGGGGAGCTGTTTTTT. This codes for CALTSWPPHPGGASWGTGELFF.